Below are 18 T cell receptor beta chains sequenced from a single sample in a study of shared clonotypes between healthy human individuals. Assay used: immunoSEQ multiplex PCR; TCRdb lists only in-frame clones, some missing. This table has around 700,000 clones, about two thirds appearing once. Material: memory CD4+ T cells sorted from blood. Stated subset: CD45RA-negative fraction. These receptor sequences come from a woman aged 30 to 39 in good health.

The genes are TRBV28 and TRBJ1-2; TRBD1 matches at 7 bases. CDR1 MDHEN and CDR2 SYDVKM come from the germline V gene. Trimming at V came to 4 bases and at J to 2 bases, leaving 7 bases not matched to a gene. The CDR3 has 15 residues. The CDR3 coding sequence is TGTGCCAGCAGTTCGGGGACAGCCAAAAACTATGGCTACACCTTC. Translation gives CASSSGTAKNYGYTF.

The rearrangement joins TRBV19 to TRBJ2-1; D unresolved. CDR1 LNHDA and CDR2 SQIVND come from the germline V gene (reference sequence). The CDR3 loop spans 11 amino acids. Trimming took off 10 bases at V and 6 bases at J, with 10 bases between the two ends. CDR3 coding DNA: TGTGCCACGGAGCAGATCAATGAGCAGTTCTTC. Protein: CATEQINEQFF.

The rearrangement uses TRBV5-5 and TRBJ1-5, with D possibly matching TRBD1 (5 bases). V was shortened by 4 bases and J by 4 bases, with 9 bases between the two germline ends. CDR3 size: 13 residues. Germline loops: CDR1 SGHKS, CDR2 YYEKEE (reference sequence). The CDR3 DNA reads as TGTGCCAGCAGCCGGGGCCCAAATCAGCCCCAGCATTTT. Residues: CASSRGPNQPQHF.

The genes are TRBV6-6 and TRBJ2-3, with unresolved D. Trimming took 6 bases from V and 0 from J, leaving 16 bases between them. Germline V gene sequence: CDR1 MNHNY, CDR2 SVGAGI (reference sequence). CDR3 length: 16 amino acids. Written as DNA, the CDR3 is TGTGCCAGCAGCTCTGGGGTTGTGGCTAGCACAGATACGCAGTATTTT. Its translation: CASSSGVVASTDTQYF.

This clone was observed many times. This sequence joins TRBV5-1 and TRBJ2-2; 7 bases align to TRBD2. The CDR3 covers 15 residues. The V segment lost 0 bases and the J segment 5 bases; nucleotides outside the gene matches: 4. Germline-derived CDR1 and CDR2 are SGHRS and YFSETQ. CDR3 sequence (DNA): TGCGCCAGCAGCTTGGACGCGGGAGTGACCGGGGAGCTGTTTTTT. It is translated as CASSLDAGVTGELFF.

There are many counts of this clone. V is TRBV5-1 and J is TRBJ1-4; 8 bases line up with TRBD1. Losses at the gene ends were 5 bases for V and 6 bases for J; bases not matched to a gene: 6. CDR3 size: 14 residues. Germline V gene sequence: CDR1 SGHRS, CDR2 YFSETQ. The CDR3 DNA is TGCGCCAGCAGATGGCAGGACAGGGATGAAAAACTGTTTTTT. Translated: CASRWQDRDEKLFF.

This clone has at least ten counts. The V call is TRBV19, the J call TRBJ1-4, with a possible D match to TRBD1 (5 bases). V was trimmed by 11 bases and J by 3 bases, leaving 19 bases between them. Germline loops: CDR1 LNHDA, CDR2 SQIVND (reference sequence). The CDR3 is 15 residues long. This chain's CDR3 is CASKDGAGANEKLFF. CDR3 nucleotides: TGTGCCTCAAAGGACGGGGCCGGGGCTAATGAAAAACTGTTTTTT. The full variable domain, rest sourced from reference TRBV19 and TRBJ1-4, is DGGITQSPKYLFRKEGQNVTLSCEQNLNHDAMYWYRQDPGQGLRLIYYSQIVNDFQKGDIAEGYSVSREKKESFPLTVTSAQKNPTAFYLCASKDGAGANEKLFFGSGTQLSVL.

This clone was counted only a few times. The CDR3 DNA follows: TGTGCCAGCAGTCCCCGGGACAGGGGAGCGGGGGGCTACACCTTC. It specifies CASSPRDRGAGGYTF. The J gene is TRBJ1-2, the V gene TRBV27, with 10 bases that match TRBD1. Germline assignment: CDR1 MNHEY and CDR2 SMNVEV (reference sequence). This CDR3 region has 15 residues. V lost 5 bases, J lost 8 bases, and 11 bases stayed unmatched.

The genes are TRBV4-1 and TRBJ2-7; 8 nucleotides line up with TRBD2. The J segment lost 1 base and the V segment lost 4 bases, leaving 9 bases of the junction unmatched. The CDR3 spans 16 residues. Germline lookup yields CDR1 MGHRA and CDR2 YSYEKL. CDR3 nucleotides: TGCGCCAGCAGCCCCCGTGGTAGCGGGGTATCCTACGAGCAGTACTTC. It codes for CASSPRGSGVSYEQYF.

This clone has a handful of counts. V gene TRBV7-8 combines with J gene TRBJ2-2; 12 bases map to TRBD2. Germline CDR1 and CDR2: SGHVS and FQNEAQ. Unmatched junction bases numbered 11, after V lost 2 bases and J lost 4 bases. CDR3 length: 19 residues. CDR3 bases: TGTGCCAGCAGCTTATATCGACTAGCGGGAGCGGGAGGCACCGGGGAGCTGTTTTTT. Its protein is CASSLYRLAGAGGTGELFF. Combining the CDR3 with reference TRBV7-8 and TRBJ2-2 gives the whole variable domain GAGVSQSPRYKVAKRGQDVALRCDPISGHVSLFWYQQALGQGPEFLTYFQNEAQLDKSGLPSDRFFAERPEGSVSTLKIQRTQQEDSAVYLCASSLYRLAGAGGTGELFFGEGSRLTVL.

The chain carries TRBV19 and TRBJ1-2; a possible D gene is TRBD1 (5 bases). CDR1 and CDR2 from the germline V gene are LNHDA and SQIVND (reference sequence). This CDR3 has 15 residues. Trimming removed 5 bases from V and 0 bases from J, with 13 bases in between. Here the CDR3 reads CASSLPGPANYGYTF. The CDR3 bases are TGTGCCAGTAGTCTACCGGGACCAGCTAACTATGGCTACACCTTC.

This clone was seen just once. The chain carries TRBV5-4 and TRBJ2-1; D is uncertain. This CDR3 has 10 residues. The germline V gene encodes CDR1 SGHNT and CDR2 YYREEE (reference sequence). The V and J ends lost 1 base and 14 bases respectively, with 7 bases between them. CDR3 sequence reads: CASSLLTEFF. In DNA, the CDR3 is TGTGCCAGCAGCTTGTTGACCGAGTTCTTC.

The V and J genes are TRBV7-7 and TRBJ1-5; perhaps TRBD1 as D (6 bases). Germline assignment: CDR1 SSHAT and CDR2 FNYEAQ (reference sequence). V was cut by 3 bases and J by 0 bases, with 12 bases left in between. CDR3 length: 16 residues. CDR3 region: CASSFDTGHSNQPQHF. The CDR3 region has the DNA TGTGCCAGCAGCTTTGATACGGGACATAGCAATCAGCCCCAGCATTTT.

The chain employs TRBV6-5 and TRBJ2-1, with 8 bases aligning to TRBD1. The CDR3 contains 15 residues. V dropped 0 bases and J dropped 6; count of bases not matched to a gene: 4. CDR1 is MNHEY, CDR2 SVGAGI, per germline. CDR3 sequence: CASSYSRGLVNEQFF. Here the CDR3 DNA reads TGTGCCAGCAGTTACTCCAGGGGGCTGGTCAATGAGCAGTTCTTC.

This rearrangement joins TRBV7-9 to TRBJ2-2; possible D gene TRBD1, 6 bases. Trimming removed 4 bases at V and 3 bases at J, with 15 bases between. Germline CDR1 and CDR2: SEHNR and FQNEAQ (reference sequence). The CDR3 spans 16 residues. CDR3 nucleotides: TGTGCCAGCAGCTCCACAGGGTCTTGGTACACCGGGGAGCTGTTTTTT. As protein: CASSSTGSWYTGELFF.

Turning to this clone: This sample includes further DNA sequences coding for the same CDR3. The chain carries TRBV19 and TRBJ2-7; D may correspond to TRBD1 or TRBD2 (5 bases each). Germline CDR1 LNHDA, CDR2 SQIVND (reference sequence). The length of the CDR3 is 12 residues. V lost 1 base and J 5 bases, leaving 6 bases between the germline ends. CDR3 in DNA: TGTGCCAGTAGTATAGCGGGACACGAGCAGTACTTC. Translated: CASSIAGHEQYF.

The chain uses TRBV18 and TRBJ2-7, with 12 nucleotides matching TRBD1. The CDR3 totals 18 residues. Germline V CDR1 and CDR2: KGHSH, LQKENI. The V gene end was trimmed by 4 bases and the J gene end by 5 bases; junction bases not matched to a gene: 15. The CDR3 sequence is CASSLNSPGQGAFNEQYF. The CDR3 DNA reads as TGTGCCAGCTCACTAAATAGCCCGGGACAGGGGGCGTTTAACGAGCAGTACTTC.

This clone appeared once. The CDR3 end shows no conserved phenylalanine or tryptophan, and so a read error is likely. It is unclear where the CDR3 begins or ends on the DNA, so no DNA is shown, and the CDR3 is as TCRdb lists it. The chain uses TRBV7-9 and TRBJ2-7; the DNA was not compared with TRBD1, the D call given in the table. Germline V gene sequence: CDR1 SEHNR, CDR2 FQNEAQ (reference sequence). The CDR3 region is 12 residues in length, termini included. CDR3 residues: CASSSPGQGNPC.